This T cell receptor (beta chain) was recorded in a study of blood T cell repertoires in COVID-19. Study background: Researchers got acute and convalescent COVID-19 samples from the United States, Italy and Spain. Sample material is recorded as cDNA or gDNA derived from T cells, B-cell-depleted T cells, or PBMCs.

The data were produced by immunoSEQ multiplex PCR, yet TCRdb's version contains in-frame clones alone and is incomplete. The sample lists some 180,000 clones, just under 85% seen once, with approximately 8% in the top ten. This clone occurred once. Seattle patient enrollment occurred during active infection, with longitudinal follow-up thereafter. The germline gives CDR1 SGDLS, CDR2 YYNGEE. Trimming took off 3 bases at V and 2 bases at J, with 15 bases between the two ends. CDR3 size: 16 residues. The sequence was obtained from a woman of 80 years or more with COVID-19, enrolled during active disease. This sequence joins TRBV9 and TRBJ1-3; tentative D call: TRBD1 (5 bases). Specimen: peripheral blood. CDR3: CASSEAGLIPGNTIYF. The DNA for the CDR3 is TGTGCCAGCAGCGAGGCAGGGCTGATACCTGGAAACACCATATATTTT.